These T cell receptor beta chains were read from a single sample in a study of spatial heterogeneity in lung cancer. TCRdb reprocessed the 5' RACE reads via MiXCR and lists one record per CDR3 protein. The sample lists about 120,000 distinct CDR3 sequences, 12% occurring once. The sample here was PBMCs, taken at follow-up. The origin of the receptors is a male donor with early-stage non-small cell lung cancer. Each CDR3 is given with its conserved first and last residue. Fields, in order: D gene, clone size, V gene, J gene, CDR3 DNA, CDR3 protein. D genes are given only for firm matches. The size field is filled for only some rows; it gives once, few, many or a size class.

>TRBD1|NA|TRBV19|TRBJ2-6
TGTGCCAGTAGTATAAGAGGACAGGTCCGCTCTGGGGCCAACGTCCTGACTTTC
CASSIRGQVRSGANVLTF
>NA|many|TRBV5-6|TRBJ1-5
TGTGCCAGCAGCTTAAGGACAGTTAGCAATCAGCCCCAGCATTTT
CASSLRTVSNQPQHF
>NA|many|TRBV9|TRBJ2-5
TGTGCCAGCAGCGTAGAAGGGGGCCAAGAGACCCAGTACTTC
CASSVEGGQETQYF
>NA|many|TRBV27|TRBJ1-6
TGTGCCAGCAGTTTATTACCAACGCGGGCCAATTCACCCCTCCACTTT
CASSLLPTRANSPLHF
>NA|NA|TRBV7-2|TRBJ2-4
TGTGCCAGCAGCCTCTTGGACAGCAAAACCATTCAGTACTTC
CASSLLDSKTIQYF
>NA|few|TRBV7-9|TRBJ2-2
TGTGCCAGCAAAGGGGGGCCGTACACCGGGGAGCTGTTTTTT
CASKGGPYTGELFF
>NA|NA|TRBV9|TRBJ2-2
TGTGCCAGCAGCGTAGCGGGCAGCACCGGGGAGCTGTTTTTT
CASSVAGSTGELFF
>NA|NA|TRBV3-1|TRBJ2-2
TGTGCCAGCAGCCAAGTCCTAAGGAGGAACACCGGGGAGCTGTTTTTT
CASSQVLRRNTGELFF
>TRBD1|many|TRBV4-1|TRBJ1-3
TGCGCCAGCAGCCAGCTGCCGGGACAGATCTCTGGAAACACCATATATTTT
CASSQLPGQISGNTIYF
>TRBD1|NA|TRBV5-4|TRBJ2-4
TGTGCCAGCAGCTTGGCACAGGGGGGAAACATTCAGTACTTC
CASSLAQGGNIQYF
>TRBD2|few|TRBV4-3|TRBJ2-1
TGCGCCAGCAGCCAACGGGGGGGAGGCTACAATGAGCAGTTCTTC
CASSQRGGGYNEQFF
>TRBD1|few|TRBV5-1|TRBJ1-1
TGCGCCAGCAGCCTGACAGGGGGTCTCACTGAAGCTTTCTTT
CASSLTGGLTEAFF
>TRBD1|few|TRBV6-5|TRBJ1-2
TGTGCCAGCAGTTACACGACAGGGGGCGCCGTCTATGGCTACACCTTC
CASSYTTGGAVYGYTF
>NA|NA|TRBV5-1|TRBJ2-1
TGCGCCAGCAGCTTGAGTTCATCCTACAATGAGCAGTTCTTC
CASSLSSSYNEQFF
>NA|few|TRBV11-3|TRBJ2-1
TGTGCCAGCAGCCCCCCAGTCGCAGGACCCTACAATGAGCAGTTCTTC
CASSPPVAGPYNEQFF
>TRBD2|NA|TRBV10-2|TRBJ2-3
TGCGCCAGCAGCGACCGTCCGGGACTAGCGGGGGGGACGCAGTATTTT
CASSDRPGLAGGTQYF
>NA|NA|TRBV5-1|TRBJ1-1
TGCGCCAGCAGCCCTCTCCTTCGGGGGCACACTGAAGCTTTCTTT
CASSPLLRGHTEAFF
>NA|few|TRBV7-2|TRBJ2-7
TGTGCCAGCAGCTTATCCGGGGGGCCGGGCGAGCAGTACTTC
CASSLSGGPGEQYF
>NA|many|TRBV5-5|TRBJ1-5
TGTGCCAGCAGCTCACAGGGAGATAGCAATCAGCCCCAGCATTTT
CASSSQGDSNQPQHF
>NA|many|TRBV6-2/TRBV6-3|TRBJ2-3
TGTGCCTCGGGGGATACGCAGTATTTT
CASGDTQYF
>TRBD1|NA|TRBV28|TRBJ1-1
TGTGCCAGCAGTTCGACAGGGGTGAACACTGAAGCTTTCTTT
CASSSTGVNTEAFF
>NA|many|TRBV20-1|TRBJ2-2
TGCAGTGCTAGGGGGAGTTACACCGGGGAGCTGTTTTTT
CSARGSYTGELFF
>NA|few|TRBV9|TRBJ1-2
TGTGCCAGCAGCGTAGACGGCTATGGCTACACCTTC
CASSVDGYGYTF
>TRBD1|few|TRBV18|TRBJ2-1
TGTGCCAGCTCACCAACGGGACAGGGAGTTGAGCAGTTCTTC
CASSPTGQGVEQFF
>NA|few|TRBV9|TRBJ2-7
TGTGCCAGCAGCGTAGGCTACAGGCCGACAAACGAGCAGTACTTC
CASSVGYRPTNEQYF
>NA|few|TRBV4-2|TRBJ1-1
TGTGCCAGCAGCCAAGCCCAGAGAAACACTGAAGCTTTCTTT
CASSQAQRNTEAFF
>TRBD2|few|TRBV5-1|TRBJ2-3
TGCGCCAGCAGCTTGGAGCCTAGCGGGGGGCAATGGACAGATACGCAGTATTTT
CASSLEPSGGQWTDTQYF
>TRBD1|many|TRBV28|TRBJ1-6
TGTGCCAGCAGAAAAGGACAGGGGGGATGGCCACCCCTCCACTTT
CASRKGQGGWPPLHF
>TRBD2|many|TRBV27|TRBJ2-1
TGTGCCAGCACTTCAACTAGCGGGGCTTACAATGAGCAGTTCTTC
CASTSTSGAYNEQFF
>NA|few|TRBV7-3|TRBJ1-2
TGTGCCAGCACCCCCTCCGGAAGGGAAGGCTACACCTTC
CASTPSGREGYTF
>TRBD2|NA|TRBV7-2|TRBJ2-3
TGTGCCAGCAGCTTAACAGCGTCTAGCGGGGGTCATACGCAGTATTTT
CASSLTASSGGHTQYF
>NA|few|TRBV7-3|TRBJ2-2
TGTGCCAGCAGCTTTGGGACACCGAACACCGGGGAGCTGTTTTTT
CASSFGTPNTGELFF
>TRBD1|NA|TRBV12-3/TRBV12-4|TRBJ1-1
TGTGCCAGCAGTTTCCCTCCGATCAGGGGGCATGGCACTGAAGCTTTCTTT
CASSFPPIRGHGTEAFF
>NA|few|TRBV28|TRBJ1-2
TGTGCGACCTGCCGGGGAGAGTATGACTATGGCTACACCTTC
CATCRGEYDYGYTF
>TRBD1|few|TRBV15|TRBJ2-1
TGTGCCACCAGCAGAGATCCGGACAGGGTCGATGAGCAGTTCTTC
CATSRDPDRVDEQFF
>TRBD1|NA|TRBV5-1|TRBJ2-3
TGCGCCAGCAGCTCAGGACAGGATTCAGATACGCAGTATTTT
CASSSGQDSDTQYF
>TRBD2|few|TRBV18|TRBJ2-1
TGTGCCAGCTCACCCGCGGGACTAGCGGGGGGAGCTGAGCAGTTCTTC
CASSPAGLAGGAEQFF